These T cell receptor beta chains were read from a single sample in a study of regulatory T cells in long-lasting Graves disease. From the multiplex PCR reads, TCRdb called clonotypes with MiXCR, one entry per CDR3 protein. Of roughly 410,000 distinct CDR3 sequences in the sample, 15% were seen once. The sample was also reused in another study, on T cells in Graves' hyperthyroidism and ophthalmopathy.

Sample: peripheral blood mononuclear cells (PBMCs), taken at new diagnosis, from a patient treated with antithyroid drugs. The receptor set was obtained from a woman aged 40 to 50 with Graves disease. Both conserved end residues are part of each CDR3. The D gene is left open where the match is weak. Where a row states a size, it is once, few, many or the class of an expanded clone; other rows omit it.

cdr3_length	v_call	d_call	j_call	clone_size	cdr3_aa	cdr3_nt
15	TRBV28	.	TRBJ2-7	.	CASSPRDGGPYEQYF	TGTGCCAGCAGCCCCCGGGACGGGGGTCCCTACGAGCAGTACTTC
12	TRBV6-1	.	TRBJ1-1	.	CASYTIGGEAFF	TGTGCCAGCTATACCATAGGGGGTGAAGCTTTCTTT
14	TRBV4-1	.	TRBJ2-4	few	CASSQTQGRRIQYF	TGCGCCAGCAGCCAAACTCAGGGTAGGAGGATTCAGTACTTC
15	TRBV19	.	TRBJ2-1	many	CASRRTGSSYNEQFF	TGTGCCAGTAGACGCACAGGGTCCTCCTACAATGAGCAGTTCTTC
14	TRBV28	.	TRBJ2-7	many	CASRVQGSTYEQYF	TGTGCCAGCAGAGTACAGGGTTCCACCTACGAGCAGTACTTC
15	TRBV28	.	TRBJ1-2	.	CASSLGALNNYGYTF	TGTGCCAGCAGTTTAGGGGCCCTGAACAACTATGGCTACACCTTC
12	TRBV30	.	TRBJ2-7	many	CAWDSNSYEQYF	TGTGCCTGGGACAGCAACTCCTACGAGCAGTACTTC
16	TRBV7-9	.	TRBJ1-1	.	CASSVTGPILNTEAFF	TGTGCCAGCAGCGTAACCGGCCCCATTTTGAACACTGAAGCTTTCTTT
14	TRBV9	.	TRBJ2-7	many	CASSVGHGSYEQYF	TGTGCCAGCAGCGTAGGACACGGATCCTACGAGCAGTACTTC
20	TRBV3-1	TRBD2	TRBJ2-1	.	CASSQARGGGRAIYYNEQFF	TGTGCCAGCAGCCAAGCGAGGGGCGGCGGGAGGGCTATTTATTACAATGAGCAGTTCTTC
16	TRBV7-3	TRBD1	TRBJ2-5	.	CASSLYPRRQGETQYF	TGTGCCAGCAGCTTATACCCGAGGCGGCAGGGGGAGACCCAATACTTC
19	TRBV27	.	TRBJ2-3	many	CASSFASDWSPLSTDTQYF	TGTGCCAGCAGTTTCGCCTCAGACTGGTCGCCCTTGAGCACAGATACGCAGTATTTT
14	TRBV28	TRBD1	TRBJ1-1	many	CASSLATGETEAFF	TGTGCCAGCAGTTTAGCCACAGGGGAAACTGAAGCTTTCTTT
15	TRBV6-1	.	TRBJ1-4	few	CASSKMTGTNEKLFF	TGTGCCAGCAGTAAGATGACAGGAACTAATGAAAAACTGTTTTTT
18	TRBV3-1	.	TRBJ1-2	.	CASSPGRGSLPSRYGYTF	TGTGCCAGCAGCCCAGGTCGCGGGTCCTTACCGTCCCGGTATGGCTACACCTTC
16	TRBV18	TRBD1	TRBJ2-7	many	CASSPPFRQGAYEQYF	TGTGCCAGCTCACCACCTTTCAGACAGGGGGCTTACGAGCAGTACTTC
13	TRBV18	.	TRBJ1-1	many	CASGLGAGTEAFF	TGTGCCAGCGGGCTGGGGGCCGGAACTGAAGCTTTCTTT